This is a list of T cell receptor beta chains from one sample in a study of blood T cell repertoires in COVID-19. Assay used: immunoSEQ multiplex PCR; TCRdb lists only in-frame clones, some missing. The sample lists 130,000 or so clones; under 85% were seen once. The specimen was PBMCs or T cells enriched from blood (not recorded which). Receptors originate from a man aged 25 to 45 who had recovered from COVID-19. The CDR3 runs from the conserved cysteine through the conserved F or W.

v_gene,len,CDR3aa
TRBV4-1,17,CASSQEEASGRYNEQFF
TRBV19,17,CASATGLAGGFSYEQYF
TRBV29-1,12,CSVRTGGTEAFF
TRBV10-3,15,CAISESGRGTDTQYF
TRBV27,15,CASSLSGTGAYEQYF
TRBV5-1,14,CASSLEASEETQYF
TRBV24-1,15,CATRGNSGGINEQFF
TRBV9,15,CASSVSGATNEKLFF
TRBV11-2,14,CASSLTESTDTQYF
TRBV11-2,15,CASSLLAGNTGELFF
TRBV9,16,CASSARQEPYNSPLHF
TRBV15,17,CATSRAPRGPATYEQYF
TRBV19,15,CASRELAGGRDTQYF
TRBV5-1,16,CASSTGQGASNEKLFF
TRBV6-6,18,CASSPSVLVSRRNQPQHF
TRBV5-5,12,CASSERGYEQYF
TRBV3-1/TRBV3-2,12,CASSEPGFPLHF
TRBV6-1,16,CASNEQGAGGANVLTF
TRBV27,15,CASSLRGTAYNEQFF
TRBV13,13,CASSKDRDEKLFF
TRBV9,16,CASSVAGSSSYNEQFF
TRBV5-4,16,CASSNSTYRGNQPQHF
TRBV6-5,14,CASRSAGGKYEQYF
TRBV2,15,CASSEIRESNQPQHF
TRBV7-7,15,CASSPGTSAYNEQFF
TRBV27,16,CASSLMTSGSSDTQYF
TRBV2,15,CASSELQFSNQPQHF
TRBV14,15,CASSPRVVRGYEQYF
TRBV5-6,13,CASSDGVRYGYTF
TRBV9,13,CASSLTGEGGYTF
TRBV23-1,16,CASSPRQGSGTDTQYF
TRBV11-2,16,CASSLDRVDWWSEQFF
TRBV24-1,14,CATSGGVSTDTQYF
TRBV12-5,16,CASGLGTGGLGTEAFF
TRBV4-2,16,CASSQARDRGTDTQYF
TRBV11-3,14,CASKASGPYNEQFF
TRBV11-2,15,CASSPRGGMNTEAFF
TRBV29-1,13,CSVRVSSYNEQFF
TRBV3-1/TRBV3-2,17,CASSQEVFGGSGNTIYF
TRBV18,15,CASSPEDRRNTEAFF
TRBV29-1,15,CSVIFRTGISYEQYF
TRBV2,14,CASTRGSSYNEQFF
TRBV29-1,15,CSVQVASGSQETQYF
TRBV5-1,20,CASSSRQGAFSANRGTEAFF
TRBV18,15,CASSVPPRELYGYTF